The 18 T cell receptor beta chains in this list originate from one sample, sequenced in a study of monozygotic twins with inflammatory bowel disease. Each CDR3 protein gets one entry in TCRdb, which reprocessed the 5' RACE reads and gives no DNA. Its clone listing holds 300,000 to 400,000 distinct CDR3 sequences. The sequenced material came from blood. These receptors came from a human donor with ulcerative colitis or Crohn's disease, or a healthy co-twin of an affected twin (not recorded which).

V is TRBV7-3 and J is TRBJ2-6; no DNA is available, so the TRBD1 call from TCRdb remains unchecked. This CDR3 is built from 18 residues. Germline V gene sequence: CDR1 SGHTA, CDR2 FQGTGA. CDR3 residues: CASSAIGGRLSGANVLTF.

V is TRBV6-1 and J is TRBJ2-2; TCRdb gives TRBD1 as the D gene, but with no DNA this cannot be confirmed. Germline lookup yields CDR1 MNHNS and CDR2 SASEGT. The CDR3 has 15 amino acids. CDR3 protein: CASRIDRGDTGELFF.

The V gene is TRBV25-1, the J gene TRBJ2-1; TCRdb calls TRBD1, which cannot be checked without DNA. Germline values: CDR1 MGHDK, CDR2 SYGVNS. CDR3 size: 16 residues. CDR3 sequence reads: CASSDPVRGERNEQFF.

V gene TRBV12-3 or TRBV12-4 combines with J gene TRBJ1-1; TCRdb names TRBD1, which stays unverified in the absence of DNA. There are 13 residues in the CDR3. The CDR3 spells CASSFGQLFEAFF.

This chain connects TRBV11-2 to TRBJ2-1; TCRdb proposes TRBD2, but this gene call is untestable without DNA. This CDR3 contains 15 residues. Germline V gene data show CDR1 as SGHAT and CDR2 as FQNNGV. The CDR3 loop reads CASSLALAGAGEQFF.

The chain joins TRBV12-3 or TRBV12-4 to TRBJ1-4; the TCRdb D gene call, TRBD1, has no DNA to confirm it. The length of the CDR3 is 15 residues. CDR3 amino acids: CASSYAQGAGEKLFF.

The rearrangement joins TRBV5-5 to TRBJ2-7. Germline V gene data show CDR1 as SGHKS and CDR2 as YYEKEE (reference sequence). This CDR3 comprises 14 residues. The CDR3 loop reads CASSRTRETYEQYF.

The J gene is TRBJ2-2, the V gene TRBV20-1; TCRdb's D gene call, TRBD1, goes unchecked for lack of DNA. The germline CDR1 and CDR2 sequences are DFQATT and SNEGSKA (reference sequence). CDR3 size: 15 residues. CDR3 in amino acids: CSAPSGGTFSGELFF.

The rearrangement uses TRBV4-1 and TRBJ2-7; the TRBD2 assignment by TCRdb is unverifiable without DNA. This CDR3 comprises 16 residues. CDR1 and CDR2 from the germline V gene are MGHRA and YSYEKL. CDR3 sequence: CASSPVKGRREPEQYF.

The chain couples TRBV7-9 to TRBJ1-2; TCRdb outputs TRBD1, but without DNA this stays unchecked. The CDR3 contains 17 residues. Germline V gene sequence: CDR1 SEHNR, CDR2 FQNEAQ (reference sequence). CDR3 residues: CASSLGRGAGTFDGYTF. Using reference TRBV7-9 and TRBJ1-2 for the parts outside the CDR3, the full variable domain is DTGVSQNPRHKITKRGQNVTFRCDPISEHNRLYWYRQTLGQGPEFLTYFQNEAQLEKSRLLSDRFSAERPKGSFSTLEIQRTEQGDSAMYLCASSLGRGAGTFDGYTFGSGTRLTVV.

The genes are TRBV20-1 and TRBJ2-7; TCRdb names TRBD1, which stays unverified in the absence of DNA. This CDR3 contains 15 residues. The germline V gene encodes CDR1 DFQATT and CDR2 SNEGSKA (reference sequence). The chain's CDR3 is CSARDLRTGGYEQYF.

The chain employs TRBV15 and TRBJ1-1; the TCRdb D gene call, TRBD1, has no DNA to confirm it. The CDR3 sequence is 13 residues long. The germline CDR1 and CDR2 sequences are LNHNV and YYDKDF (reference sequence). CDR3 region: CATSRAGVGEAFF. The full variable domain, its missing parts supplied by reference TRBV15 and TRBJ1-1, is DAMVIQNPRYQVTQFGKPVTLSCSQTLNHNVMYWYQQKSSQAPKLLFHYYDKDFNNEADTPDNFQSRRPNTSFCFLDIRSPGLGDTAMYLCATSRAGVGEAFFGQGTRLTVV.

The chain employs TRBV12-3 or TRBV12-4 and TRBJ1-1; TCRdb indicates TRBD1, and absent DNA this call remains unverified. The CDR3 loop spans 14 amino acids. The CDR3 is CASSARGQNTEAFF.

The chain employs TRBV5-1 and TRBJ1-2; TCRdb names TRBD1, which stays unverified in the absence of DNA. The CDR3 extends over 15 amino acids. Germline CDR1 and CDR2: SGHRS and YFSETQ. The CDR3 loop is CASSPGQRVNYGYTF.

V is TRBV12-3 or TRBV12-4 and J is TRBJ1-5; the TCRdb call, TRBD1, lacks DNA for checking. This CDR3 has 16 amino acids. CDR3 region: CASSLGSGTRDQPQHF.

The chain employs TRBV20-1 and TRBJ2-7. CDR1 and CDR2 from the germline V gene are DFQATT and SNEGSKA (reference sequence). This CDR3 is 12 amino acids long. CDR3 in amino acids: CSANTADYEQYF.

The rearrangement joins TRBV28 to TRBJ2-4; checking the TCRdb D call of TRBD1 is not possible without DNA. The germline V gene has CDR1 MDHEN and CDR2 SYDVKM. The CDR3 is made up of 16 amino acids. The CDR3 reads CASSGPKGQGKNIQYF. Looking up the rest from reference TRBV28 and TRBJ2-4 gives the full variable domain: DVKVTQSSRYLVKRTGEKVFLECVQDMDHENMFWYRQDPGLGLRLIYFSYDVKMKEKGDIPEGYSVSREKKERFSLILESASTNQTSMYLCASSGPKGQGKNIQYFGAGTRLSVL.

The rearrangement joins TRBV4-3 to TRBJ2-4; TCRdb gives TRBD1 as the D gene, but with no DNA this cannot be confirmed. CDR1 LGHNA and CDR2 YSLEER come from the germline V gene. CDR3 length equals 15 residues. The CDR3 is CASSQETGTKNIQYF.